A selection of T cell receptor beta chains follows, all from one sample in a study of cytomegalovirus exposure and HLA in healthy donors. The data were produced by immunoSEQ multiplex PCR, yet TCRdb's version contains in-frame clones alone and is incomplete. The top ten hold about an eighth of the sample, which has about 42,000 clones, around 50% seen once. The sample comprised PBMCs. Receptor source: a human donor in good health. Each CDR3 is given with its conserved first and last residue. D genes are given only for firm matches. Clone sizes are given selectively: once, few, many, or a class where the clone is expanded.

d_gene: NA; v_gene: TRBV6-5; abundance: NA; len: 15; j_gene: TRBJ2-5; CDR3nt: TGTGCCAGCAGTTACTCGAATCGGGGGGCTGAGACCCAGTACTTC; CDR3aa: CASSYSNRGAETQYF
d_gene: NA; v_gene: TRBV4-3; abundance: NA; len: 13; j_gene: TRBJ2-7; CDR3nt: TGCGCCAGCAGCCAAGCGGGATCCTACGAGCAGTACTTC; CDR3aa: CASSQAGSYEQYF
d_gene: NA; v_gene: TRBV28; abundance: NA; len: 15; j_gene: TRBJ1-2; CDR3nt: TGTGCCAGCAGTTTAGGCGGGTTTCGGGGGGAGGGCTACACCTTC; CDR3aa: CASSLGGFRGEGYTF
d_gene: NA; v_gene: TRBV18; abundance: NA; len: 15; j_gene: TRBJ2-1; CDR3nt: TGTGCCAGCTCCCCCAGGCGAGAAGGGGGCAATGAGCAGTTCTTC; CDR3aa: CASSPRREGGNEQFF
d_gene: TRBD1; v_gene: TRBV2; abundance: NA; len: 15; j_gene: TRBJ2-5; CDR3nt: TGTGCCAGCAGTGCCTCCAGGGGACAGAGGGAGACCCAGTACTTC; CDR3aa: CASSASRGQRETQYF
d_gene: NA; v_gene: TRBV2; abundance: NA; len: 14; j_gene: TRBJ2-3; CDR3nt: TGTGCCACGGCCGGCAGAAGAGGAACAGATACGCAGTATTTT; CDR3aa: CATAGRRGTDTQYF
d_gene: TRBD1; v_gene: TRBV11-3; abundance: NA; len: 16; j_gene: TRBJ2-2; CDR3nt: TGTGCCAGCAGCTTAGGAGTAAGGGGGCCCGGCGGGGAGCTGTTTTTT; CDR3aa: CASSLGVRGPGGELFF
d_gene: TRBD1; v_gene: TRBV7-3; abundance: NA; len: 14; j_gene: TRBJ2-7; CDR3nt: TGTGCCAGCAGCCGCGGACAGGGTCCGTACGAGCAGTACTTC; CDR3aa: CASSRGQGPYEQYF
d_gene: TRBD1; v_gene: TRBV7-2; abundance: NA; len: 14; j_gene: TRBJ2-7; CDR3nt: TGTGCCAGCAGCTTAGCCGGGACAGCCTACGAGCAGTACTTC; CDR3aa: CASSLAGTAYEQYF
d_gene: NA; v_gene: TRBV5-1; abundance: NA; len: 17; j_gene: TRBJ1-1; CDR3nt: TGCGCCAGCAGCTTGGTTTGGGCAGTTTCTATGAACACTGAAGCTTTCTTT; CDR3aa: CASSLVWAVSMNTEAFF
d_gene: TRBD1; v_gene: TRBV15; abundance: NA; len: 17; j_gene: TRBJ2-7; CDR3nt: TGTGCCACCAGCAGTTCCGGGACAGGGGGCGCGGGCGGCGAGCAGTACTTC; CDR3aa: CATSSSGTGGAGGEQYF
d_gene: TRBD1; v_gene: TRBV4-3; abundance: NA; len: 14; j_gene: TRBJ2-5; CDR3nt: TGCGCCAGCAGTCTGACAGGGGCCCAAGAGACCCAGTACTTC; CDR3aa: CASSLTGAQETQYF
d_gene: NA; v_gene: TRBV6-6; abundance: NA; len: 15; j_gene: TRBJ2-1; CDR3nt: TGTGCCAGCAGACCCAGGGGCAGAGGTCTCAATGAGCAGTTCTTC; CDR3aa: CASRPRGRGLNEQFF
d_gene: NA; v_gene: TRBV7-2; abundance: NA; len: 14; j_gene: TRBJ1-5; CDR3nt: TGTGCCAGCAGCTTAGCCCCTTTCAATCAGCCCCAGCATTTT; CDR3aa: CASSLAPFNQPQHF
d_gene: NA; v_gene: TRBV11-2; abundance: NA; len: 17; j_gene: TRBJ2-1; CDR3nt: TGTGCCAGCAGCTTAGTCCCACTTGCTACCTCCTACAATGAGCAGTTCTTC; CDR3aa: CASSLVPLATSYNEQFF
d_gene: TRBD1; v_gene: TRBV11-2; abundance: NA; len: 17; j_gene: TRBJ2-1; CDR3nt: TGTGCCAGCAGCTTAGCCGGGGGGACAGGGGCAAACAATGAGCAGTTCTTC; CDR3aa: CASSLAGGTGANNEQFF
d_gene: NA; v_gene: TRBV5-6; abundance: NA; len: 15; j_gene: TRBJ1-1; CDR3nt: TGTGCCAGCAGCTGGGCCAGGGCAATGAACGCTGAAGCTTTCTTT; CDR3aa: CASSWARAMNAEAFF
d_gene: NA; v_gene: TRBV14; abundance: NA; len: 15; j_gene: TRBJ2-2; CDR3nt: TGTGCCAGCAGCATACGGACCCCAGGGATCGGGGAGCTGTTTTTT; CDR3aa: CASSIRTPGIGELFF
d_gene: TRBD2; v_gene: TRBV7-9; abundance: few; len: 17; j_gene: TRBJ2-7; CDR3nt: TGTGCCAGCAGCCAAGATGGGCGGTCGCGGGGGGCCTACGAGCAGTACTTC; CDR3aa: CASSQDGRSRGAYEQYF
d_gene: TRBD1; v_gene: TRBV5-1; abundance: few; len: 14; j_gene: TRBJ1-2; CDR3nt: TGCGCCAGCAGCCTTCAGGGGGCGATGGATGGCTACACCTTC; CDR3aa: CASSLQGAMDGYTF
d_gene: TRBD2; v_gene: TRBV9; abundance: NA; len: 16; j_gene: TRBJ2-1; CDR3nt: TGTGCCAGCAGCGTAGGGGCTAGCGGGGGGGCCCGTGAGCAGTTCTTC; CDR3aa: CASSVGASGGAREQFF
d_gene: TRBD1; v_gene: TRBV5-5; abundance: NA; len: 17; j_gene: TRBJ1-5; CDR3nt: TGTGCCAGCAGCTCGAGGGGACAGACGTATAGCAATCAGCCCCAGCATTTT; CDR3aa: CASSSRGQTYSNQPQHF
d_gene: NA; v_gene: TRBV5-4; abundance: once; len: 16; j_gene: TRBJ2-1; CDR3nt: TGTGCCAGCAGCTTTATTGTGGGACAACCCGACAATGAGCAGTTCTTC; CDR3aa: CASSFIVGQPDNEQFF
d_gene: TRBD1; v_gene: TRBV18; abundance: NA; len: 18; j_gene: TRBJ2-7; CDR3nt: TGTGCCAGCTCACCATACTTATTCCGCGACAGGGGTACGTACGAGCAGTACTTC; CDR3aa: CASSPYLFRDRGTYEQYF
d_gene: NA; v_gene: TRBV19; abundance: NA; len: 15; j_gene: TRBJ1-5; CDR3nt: TGTGCCAGTAGTTCCTCAGGAACGATGCGTCAGCCCCAGCATTTT; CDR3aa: CASSSSGTMRQPQHF
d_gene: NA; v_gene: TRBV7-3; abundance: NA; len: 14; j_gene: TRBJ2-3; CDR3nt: TGTGCCAGCAGCCCGCGGAGGGGACAGGATACGCAGTATTTT; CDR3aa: CASSPRRGQDTQYF
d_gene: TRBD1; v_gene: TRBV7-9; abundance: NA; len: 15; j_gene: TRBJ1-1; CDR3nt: TGTGCCAGCAGCGACAGGGGAACAGGTTACACTGAAGCTTTCTTT; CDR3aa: CASSDRGTGYTEAFF
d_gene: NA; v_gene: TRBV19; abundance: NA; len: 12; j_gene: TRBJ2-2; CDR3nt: TGTGCCAGTAGTGCAGGGGCTCGGGAGCTGTTTTTT; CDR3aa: CASSAGARELFF
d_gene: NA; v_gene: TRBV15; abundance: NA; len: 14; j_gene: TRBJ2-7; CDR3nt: TGTGCCACCAGCACAGGCCCATGGTACTACGAGCAGTACTTC; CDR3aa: CATSTGPWYYEQYF
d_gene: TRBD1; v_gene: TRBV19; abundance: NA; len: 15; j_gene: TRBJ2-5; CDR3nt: TGTGCCAGTAGTATGCACAGGGGGCTCGTAGAGACCCAGTACTTC; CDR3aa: CASSMHRGLVETQYF
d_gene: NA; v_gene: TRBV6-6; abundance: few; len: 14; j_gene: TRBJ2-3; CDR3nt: TGTGCCAGCGGACCGGGGGTGGGGACAGATACGCAGTATTTT; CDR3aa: CASGPGVGTDTQYF
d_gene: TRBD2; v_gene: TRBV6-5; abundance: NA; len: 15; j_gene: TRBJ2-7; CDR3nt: TGTGCCAGCAGTTACCCGGGACTAGGAGCCTACGAGCAGTACTTC; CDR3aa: CASSYPGLGAYEQYF
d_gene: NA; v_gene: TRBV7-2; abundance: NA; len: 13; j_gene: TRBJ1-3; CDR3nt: TGTGCCAGCAGCCCTCGGAGTGGAAACACCATATATTTT; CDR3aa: CASSPRSGNTIYF
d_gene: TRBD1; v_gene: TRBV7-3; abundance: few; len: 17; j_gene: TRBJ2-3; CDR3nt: TGTGCCAGCAGCTTAGGACGCGGGACAGGGAGGACAGATACGCAGTATTTT; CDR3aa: CASSLGRGTGRTDTQYF
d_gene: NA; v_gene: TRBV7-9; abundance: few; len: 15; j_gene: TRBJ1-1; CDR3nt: TGTGCCAGCAGGTCATGGACAGTTCTGAACACTGAAGCTTTCTTT; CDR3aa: CASRSWTVLNTEAFF
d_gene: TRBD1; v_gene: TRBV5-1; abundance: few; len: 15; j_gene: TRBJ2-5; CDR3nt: TGCGCCAGCAGCGCTTCCGTACAGGGGGCGCGAACCCAGTACTTC; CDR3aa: CASSASVQGARTQYF
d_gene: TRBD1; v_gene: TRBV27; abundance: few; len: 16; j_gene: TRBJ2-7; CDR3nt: TGTGCCAGCAGTCCCAGGGACAGCCGCCTTTCTGCCGAGCAGTACTTC; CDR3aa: CASSPRDSRLSAEQYF
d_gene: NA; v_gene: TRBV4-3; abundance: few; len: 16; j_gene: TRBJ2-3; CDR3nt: TGCGCCAGCAGCCACCAGGAGGGAGAGGCTTTCTCTACGCAGTATTTT; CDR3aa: CASSHQEGEAFSTQYF
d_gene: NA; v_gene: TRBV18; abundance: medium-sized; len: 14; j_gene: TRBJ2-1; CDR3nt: TGTGCCAGCTCCCCCTTTGGGGGGGCCAATGAGCAGTTCTTC; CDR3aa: CASSPFGGANEQFF
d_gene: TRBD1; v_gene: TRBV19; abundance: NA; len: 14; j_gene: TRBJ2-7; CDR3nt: TGTGCCAGTAGTACCCGGGACAGGAGCTACGAGCAGTACTTC; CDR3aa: CASSTRDRSYEQYF
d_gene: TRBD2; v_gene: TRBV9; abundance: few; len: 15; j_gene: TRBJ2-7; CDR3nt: TGTGCCAGCAGCGCCTTAGCGGGGTCCTCCTACGAGCAGTACTTC; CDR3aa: CASSALAGSSYEQYF